This entry lists 6 T cell receptor beta chains sequenced from one sample in a study of STAT5B mutations in CD4+ large granular lymphocyte leukemia. The data were produced by immunoSEQ multiplex PCR, yet TCRdb's version contains in-frame clones alone and is incomplete. The sample yields fewer than 45,000 clones, 70% to 85% seen once. The sample comprised CD4+ T cells from blood buffy coats. The receptor set was obtained from a human donor in good health.

This clone was seen a single time. The gene calls are TRBV5-4 and TRBJ1-1, with D possibly TRBD1 on 5 matching bases. V gave up 5 bases and J gave up 8 bases, with 19 bases separating them. The length of the CDR3 is 14 residues. Germline V gene sequence: CDR1 SGHNT, CDR2 YYREEE (reference sequence). Written as DNA, the CDR3 is TGTGCCAGCAGTCCTCCCGGGGCCCTCTTAGAAGCTTTCTTT. Amino acid sequence: CASSPPGALLEAFF. Combining the CDR3 with reference TRBV5-4 and TRBJ1-1 gives the whole variable domain ETGVTQSPTHLIKTRGQQVTLRCSSQSGHNTVSWYQQALGQGPQFIFQYYREEENGRGNFPPRFSGLQFPNYSSELNVNALELDDSALYLCASSPPGALLEAFFGQGTRLTVV.

J is TRBJ2-7 and V is TRBV27; D tentatively reads TRBD1 or TRBD2 (5 bases each). CDR3 length equals 15 residues. Germline V gene lookup returns CDR1 MNHEY and CDR2 SMNVEV (reference sequence). V dropped 2 bases and J dropped 5 bases, with 16 bases sitting between them. CDR3 amino acids: CASSLRGRSPDEQYF. The CDR3 coding sequence is TGTGCCAGCAGTTTACGGGGACGCTCCCCGGACGAGCAGTACTTC.

The gene calls are TRBV30 and TRBJ1-4; 8 bases map to TRBD1. Germline V CDR1 and CDR2: GTSNPN, SVGIG (reference sequence). The J segment lost 6 bases and the V segment lost 2 bases, leaving 5 bases of the junction unmatched. The CDR3 covers 14 residues. Written as DNA, the CDR3 is TGTGCCTGGAGTAACGGACAGGGCTATGAAAAACTGTTTTTT. It codes for CAWSNGQGYEKLFF.

The rearrangement joins TRBV7-2 to TRBJ2-2; 8 bases align to TRBD1. There are 11 residues in the CDR3. Germline lookup yields CDR1 SGHTA and CDR2 FQGNSA. After removal of 6 bases from V and 14 bases from J, the junction contained 5 bases not matched to a gene. The CDR3 nucleotides read TGTGCCAGCAGGCAAACAGGGGGTCTGTTTTTT. Translation: CASRQTGGLFF.

This chain connects TRBV7-2 to TRBJ1-2; 8 nucleotides agree with TRBD1. This CDR3 has 16 residues. CDR1 is SGHTA, CDR2 FQGNSA, per germline. The trim removed 5 bases at V and 4 bases at J, leaving 12 bases unmatched. The CDR3: CASSPRTGHTAYGYTF. The CDR3 DNA follows: TGTGCCAGCAGCCCCCGGACAGGGCATACCGCCTATGGCTACACCTTC.

This clone was seen a single time. This chain joins TRBV28 and TRBJ1-2; 8 bases are shared with TRBD1. This CDR3 comprises 14 residues. Losses at the gene ends were 10 bases for V and 4 bases for J; bases not matched to a gene: 11. Germline-derived CDR1 and CDR2 are MDHEN and SYDVKM. For the CDR3, the DNA is TGTGCCACCGACCCGGGACAGGAATTCTATGGCTACACCTTC. As protein: CATDPGQEFYGYTF.